These 27 T cell receptor beta chains came from one sample sequenced in a study of T cell repertoires in cytomegalovirus infection. Antigen specificity for these receptors is unknown. MiXCR, applied by TCRdb to the reads, yields one record per CDR3 protein. The data show about 100,000 distinct CDR3 sequences, around 40% seen once. Material: CD8+ T cells from cultured PBMCs, obtained from culture after CMV antigen stimulation. The receptors derive from a human donor in good health (CMV status not recorded). Some clones in this sample may be carry-over from other donors' samples.

J is TRBJ2-2 and V is TRBV7-6; 10 positions agree with TRBD1. CDR3 length: 18 residues. The ends lost 5 bases at V and 2 bases at J; junction bases unmatched: 11. Germline V gene lookup returns CDR1 SGHVS and CDR2 FNYEAQ. The CDR3 nucleotides are TGTGCCAGCAGCCCACTCGGTGGGACAGGGGCCAACACCGGGGAGCTGTTTTTT. This codes for CASSPLGGTGANTGELFF. Supplemented by reference TRBV7-6 and TRBJ2-2, the full variable domain reads GAGVSQSPRYKVTKRGQDVALRCDPISGHVSLYWYRQALGQGPEFLTYFNYEAQQDKSGLPNDRFSAERPEGSISTLTIQRTEQRDSAMYRCASSPLGGTGANTGELFFGEGSRLTVL.

In this sample, this clonotype turned up a few times. The chain employs TRBV7-9 and TRBJ2-1; D may be TRBD2 (6 bases). CDR1 and CDR2 (germline): SEHNR, FQNEAQ (reference sequence). V was trimmed by 2 bases and J by 8 bases, leaving 16 bases between them. The CDR3 consists of 15 residues. The CDR3 nucleotides read TGTGCCAGCAGCTTATCTGGACTACCCTGGGATGAGCAGTTCTTC. Translated, it gives CASSLSGLPWDEQFF.

In its sample, this clonotype was seen a few times. The rearrangement uses TRBV27 and TRBJ1-4, with no clear D. Germline assignment: CDR1 MNHEY and CDR2 SMNVEV (reference sequence). The CDR3 runs to 15 residues. Trimming pared 1 base from V and 4 bases from J, leaving 10 bases between. The CDR3 is CASSLLLGLNEKLFF. The CDR3 DNA is TGTGCCAGCAGTTTATTGCTCGGACTTAATGAAAAACTGTTTTTT.

This clonotype appeared a few times. In DNA, the CDR3 is TGTGCCAGTAGTAGGGACGGACAGGGCAGCAATCAGCCCCAGCATTTT. This codes for CASSRDGQGSNQPQHF. The J gene is TRBJ1-5, the V gene TRBV19, with 8 bases lining up with TRBD1. This CDR3 contains 16 residues. Trimming cost V 4 bases and J 1 base; bases outside gene matches: 6. In germline, CDR1 is LNHDA, CDR2 SQIVND (reference sequence).

The J gene is TRBJ1-2, the V gene TRBV4-1; a possible D gene is TRBD1 (5 bases). Germline V gene data show CDR1 as MGHRA and CDR2 as YSYEKL. Deletions cut 1 base from V and 4 bases from J, with 10 bases between. The CDR3 has 14 amino acids. The CDR3 nucleotides read TGCGCCAGCAGCCAAGCCCAGGGACCCTATGGCTACACCTTC. Translating gives CASSQAQGPYGYTF.

This rearrangement joins TRBV7-8 to TRBJ2-5, with 10 positions matching TRBD2. Per germline, CDR1 SGHVS and CDR2 FQNEAQ. The CDR3 is 16 residues long. The trim removed 3 bases at V and 3 bases at J, leaving 7 bases unmatched. CDR3 coding DNA: TGTGCCAGCAGCTTCCGACTAGCGGGTCGGGAAGAGACCCAGTACTTC. It is translated as CASSFRLAGREETQYF.

The V gene is TRBV6-1, the J gene TRBJ2-2, with a weak D call TRBD1 (5 bases). Per germline, CDR1 MNHNS and CDR2 SASEGT. The V and J ends lost 5 bases and 8 bases respectively, with 15 bases between them. This CDR3 is built from 14 residues. The CDR3 spells CASSPGSGLGELFF. CDR3 coding DNA: TGTGCCAGCAGTCCCGGGTCAGGGCTAGGGGAGCTGTTTTTT.

In its sample, this clonotype was seen once. The chain carries TRBV6-5 and TRBJ1-1; maybe TRBD1 (5 bases). Trimming cost V 11 bases and J 1 base, with 17 bases left between them. Germline V gene lookup returns CDR1 MNHEY and CDR2 SVGAGI. The CDR3 runs 14 residues. The CDR3 reads CAYIGRGTNTEAFF. The CDR3 region has the DNA TGTGCCTATATCGGGCGGGGGACGAACACTGAAGCTTTCTTT.

The V gene is TRBV6-2 or TRBV6-3, the J gene TRBJ2-2; D is ambiguous. Germline CDR1 reads MNHEY; CDR2 reads SVGEGT. Trimming removed 2 bases from V and 3 bases from J, with 10 bases in between. There are 15 residues in the CDR3. The CDR3 here is CASSYEMLDTGELFF. For the CDR3, the DNA is TGTGCCAGCAGTTACGAGATGTTAGACACCGGGGAGCTGTTTTTT.

V usage is TRBV27 and J usage is TRBJ1-4; D call uncertain. Germline assignment: CDR1 MNHEY and CDR2 SMNVEV (reference sequence). CDR3 length equals 12 residues. Trimming took off 5 bases at V and 8 bases at J, with 9 bases between the two ends. The CDR3 bases are TGTGCCAGCAGTACCCCGGGGGAAAAACTGTTTTTT. Residues: CASSTPGEKLFF.

The J gene is TRBJ1-6, the V gene TRBV12-3 or TRBV12-4; D is ambiguous. V lost 5 bases and J lost 5, with 13 bases in between. The CDR3 has 15 residues. This CDR3 is CASSRTGADNSPLHF. In nucleotides, the CDR3 is TGTGCCAGCAGTAGAACGGGTGCTGATAATTCACCCCTCCACTTT.

This chain joins TRBV27 and TRBJ2-7, with 7 bases identical to TRBD2. This CDR3 is built from 15 residues. V shed 2 bases and J 5 bases; nucleotides not matched to a gene: 9. Germline CDR1 and CDR2: MNHEY and SMNVEV (reference sequence). DNA for the CDR3: TGTGCCAGCAGTTTACCTTCGGGGGGAGGAAACGAGCAGTACTTC. It encodes CASSLPSGGGNEQYF.

V gene TRBV7-3 combines with J gene TRBJ2-1; 7 bases are shared with TRBD1. There are 11 residues in the CDR3. With V trimmed by 11 bases and J by 8 bases, 6 bases remained unmatched. Germline V gene lookup returns CDR1 SGHTA and CDR2 FQGTGA. The CDR3: CAPDRVDEQFF. CDR3 sequence (DNA): TGTGCCCCCGACAGGGTGGATGAGCAGTTCTTC.

This clonotype was detected a few times. This rearrangement joins TRBV27 to TRBJ2-5; 8 bases match TRBD2. Germline trimming cut 3 bases from V and 2 bases from J; bases unmatched to any gene: 5. There are 15 residues in the CDR3. Germline CDR1 and CDR2: MNHEY and SMNVEV (reference sequence). The CDR3 loop is CASSFGIAGQETQYF. DNA of the CDR3: TGTGCCAGCAGTTTTGGGATAGCGGGGCAAGAGACCCAGTACTTC.

In its sample, this clonotype was seen a few times. The V gene is TRBV7-9, the J gene TRBJ2-7; 7 positions agree with TRBD1. The ends lost 1 base at V and 7 bases at J; junction bases unmatched: 10. Germline V gene sequence: CDR1 SEHNR, CDR2 FQNEAQ (reference sequence). The CDR3 consists of 15 residues. The CDR3 reads CASSLEAGTALEQYF. The CDR3 DNA sequence: TGTGCCAGCAGCTTAGAGGCCGGGACAGCCTTAGAGCAGTACTTC.

This clonotype was detected only a few times. V is TRBV7-9 and J is TRBJ2-3, with D possibly TRBD2 on 7 matching bases. Trimming removed 2 bases at V and 5 bases at J, with 11 bases between. This CDR3 has 14 residues. Germline-derived CDR1 and CDR2 are SEHNR and FQNEAQ (reference sequence). This CDR3 is CASSLRGGGDTQYF. The CDR3 coding sequence is TGTGCCAGCAGCTTACGCGGGGGCGGAGATACGCAGTATTTT.

This clonotype was seen only a few times. The J gene is TRBJ1-1, the V gene TRBV27; D is perhaps TRBD1 (6 bases). V lost 3 bases, J lost 4 bases, and 12 bases lay in between. Germline loops: CDR1 MNHEY, CDR2 SMNVEV (reference sequence). The CDR3 is 14 amino acids. The CDR3 nucleotides read TGTGCCAGCAGTTTTTCAGGGGTTGGCACTGAAGCTTTCTTT. It translates to CASSFSGVGTEAFF.

The CDR3 loop is CASSPGAGGVSTDTQYF. CDR3 coding DNA: TGTGCCAGCAGCCCGGGGGCTGGGGGGGTGAGCACAGATACGCAGTATTTT. The chain uses TRBV5-4 and TRBJ2-3, with a possible D match to TRBD2 (7 bases). The CDR3 sequence is 17 residues long. Germline CDR1 SGHNT, CDR2 YYREEE (reference sequence). The V gene lost 4 bases and the J gene lost 0 bases, with 18 bases spanning the gap.

About this clonotype: This may be a read error, as it is one base from a much larger clone. The J gene is TRBJ2-1, the V gene TRBV7-2; tentatively, D is TRBD1 or TRBD2 (5 bases each). Germline loops: CDR1 SGHTA, CDR2 FQGNSA. V lost 1 base, J lost 0 bases, and 16 bases lay in between. This CDR3 contains 18 residues. CDR3 protein: CASSLDPTSGGSYNEQFF. CDR3 sequence (DNA): TGTGCCAGCAGCTTAGACCCCACGAGTGGGGGCTCCTACAATGAGCAGTTCTTC. The full variable domain, completed using reference TRBV7-2 and TRBJ2-1, is GAGVSQSPSNKVTEKGKDVELRCDPISGHTALYWYRQSLGQGLEFLIYFQGNSAPDKSGLPSDRFSAERTGGSVSTLTIQRTQQEDSAVYLCASSLDPTSGGSYNEQFFGPGTRLTVL.

For this clonotype: A read error may be the cause here, since a much bigger clone is one base away. No conserved phenylalanine or tryptophan ends this CDR3, so it is likely a read error. The genes are TRBV10-3 and TRBJ2-1, with D unclear. Germline lookup yields CDR1 ENHRY and CDR2 SYGVKD. V lost 3 bases and J lost 0, with 6 bases in between. The CDR3 totals 14 residues. CDR3 sequence: CAISEWSSYNEQFS. The CDR3 DNA reads TGTGCCATCAGTGAATGGTCCTCCTACAATGAGCAGTTCTCC.

This clonotype was recorded at least ten times. V is TRBV28 and J is TRBJ2-3; D remains ambiguous. The V and J ends lost 3 bases and 6 bases respectively, with 13 bases between them. The CDR3 contains 14 residues. Germline V gene sequence: CDR1 MDHEN, CDR2 SYDVKM. This chain's CDR3 is CASSFSGPGDTQYF. The CDR3, as DNA: TGTGCCAGCAGTTTTTCCGGACCTGGGGATACGCAGTATTTT.

This clonotype appeared a single time. The rearrangement uses TRBV7-6 and TRBJ2-3; 9 bases agree with TRBD2. The CDR3 loop spans 14 amino acids. Germline V gene data show CDR1 as SGHVS and CDR2 as FNYEAQ. The V and J ends lost 5 bases and 5 bases, in that order; junction bases with no gene match: 5. The CDR3: CASSARLAVDTQYF. Written as DNA, the CDR3 is TGTGCCAGCAGCGCTCGACTAGCGGTAGATACGCAGTATTTT. Looking up the rest from reference TRBV7-6 and TRBJ2-3 gives the full variable domain: GAGVSQSPRYKVTKRGQDVALRCDPISGHVSLYWYRQALGQGPEFLTYFNYEAQQDKSGLPNDRFSAERPEGSISTLTIQRTEQRDSAMYRCASSARLAVDTQYFGPGTRLTVL.

This rearrangement joins TRBV12-3 or TRBV12-4 to TRBJ2-5; the D gene is possibly TRBD1 (6 bases). Trimming shortened V by 3 bases and J by 5 bases, and 13 bases separated the two germline ends. This CDR3 is 14 amino acids long. CDR3 sequence reads: CASSFKGVEETQYF. The CDR3 DNA reads TGTGCCAGCAGTTTTAAGGGGGTAGAGGAGACCCAGTACTTC.

This clonotype was counted a few times. V and J are TRBV4-1 and TRBJ1-2; D is ambiguous. Germline values: CDR1 MGHRA, CDR2 YSYEKL. Trimming took 0 bases from V and 5 from J, leaving 13 bases between them. The CDR3 is 15 residues long. CDR3 loop: CASSQESDQGYGYTF. The CDR3 DNA follows: TGCGCCAGCAGCCAAGAGAGCGACCAAGGGTATGGCTACACCTTC.

In its sample, this clonotype ranks as medium-sized. The chain combines TRBV12-3 or TRBV12-4 with TRBJ1-5; 7 bases line up with TRBD1. The CDR3 sequence is 14 residues long. With 4 bases clipped from V and 3 bases from J, the junction kept 3 bases outside the gene matches. CDR3 nucleotides: TGTGCCAGCAGTTCGGGACAGTCCAATCAGCCCCAGCATTTT. It encodes CASSSGQSNQPQHF.

This clonotype appeared a few times. The chain joins TRBV7-9 to TRBJ2-7; D not certain. This CDR3 region has 13 residues. Germline V lookup: CDR1 SEHNR, CDR2 FQNEAQ (reference sequence). Trimming cost V 0 bases and J 6 bases, with 9 bases left between them. Here the CDR3 DNA reads TGTGCCAGCAGCTTAGCGGGGAACGGCGAGCAGTACTTC. Translating gives CASSLAGNGEQYF.

The gene calls are TRBV19 and TRBJ1-2, with D tentatively TRBD1 (5 bases). Deletions cut 9 bases from V and 4 bases from J, with 15 bases between. Germline lookup yields CDR1 LNHDA and CDR2 SQIVND (reference sequence). The CDR3 covers 13 residues. The CDR3 spells CASSLGGTYGYTF. In nucleotides, the CDR3 is TGTGCCAGCAGTTTGGGGGGGACCTATGGCTACACCTTC.